These 23 T cell receptor beta chains share one sample of origin, sequenced in a study of T cells after posttransplantation cyclophosphamide. Methotrexate plus calcineurin inhibitor accompanied controls' myeloablative marrow transplants; sampling was 1 year later. Profiled with immunoSEQ multiplex PCR; TCRdb holds only in-frame clones, not every one. The sample includes about 20,000 clones, more than 70% seen only once; the top ten take around 8.2%. This material consisted of PBMCs, taken after an allogeneic stem cell transplant with a calcineurin inhibitor and methotrexate. All receptors derive from a female patient aged 50-59 years who received an allogeneic stem cell transplant from an unrelated donor, was CMV-positive, and had chronic GVHD only. Some T cells may have come from the graft donor.

The chain links TRBV4-1 to TRBJ1-1; the D is unclear. CDR3 length equals 13 residues. V was cut by 0 bases and J by 5 bases, with 7 bases left in between. CDR1 and CDR2 (germline): MGHRA, YSYEKL. The CDR3 DNA sequence: TGCGCCAGCAGCCAAGATAGGAGGACTGAAGCTTTCTTT. Translated, it gives CASSQDRRTEAFF.

The chain employs TRBV30 and TRBJ2-7, with TRBD2 matching over 11 bases. The CDR3 is 13 amino acids. Unmatched junction bases numbered 2, after V lost 4 bases and J lost 3 bases. Germline V gene sequence: CDR1 GTSNPN, CDR2 SVGIG (reference sequence). The CDR3 DNA sequence: TGTGCCTGGACGGGACTAGCGGTCTACGAGCAGTACTTC. As protein: CAWTGLAVYEQYF.

The DNA for the CDR3 is TGTGCCAGTAGTAGGGGCAGGGGGAAAGAGACCCAGTACTTC. This codes for CASSRGRGKETQYF. The rearrangement joins TRBV19 to TRBJ2-5; 7 nucleotides line up with TRBD1. With V trimmed by 4 bases and J by 3 bases, 5 bases remained unmatched. The CDR3 totals 14 residues. The germline gives CDR1 LNHDA, CDR2 SQIVND (reference sequence).

The gene calls are TRBV28 and TRBJ1-1; 8 bases map to TRBD1. There are 16 residues in the CDR3. The ends lost 2 bases at V and 0 bases at J; junction bases unmatched: 5. Germline V gene data show CDR1 as MDHEN and CDR2 as SYDVKM. The CDR3 DNA sequence: TGTGCCAGCAGTTTAAGTGGACAGGGCCTGAACACTGAAGCTTTCTTT. Translating it yields CASSLSGQGLNTEAFF.

The chain is built from TRBV7-3 and TRBJ2-1; 14 bases fit TRBD2. Germline CDR1 SGHTA, CDR2 FQGTGA. This CDR3 has 16 residues. V was pared by 5 bases and J by 6 bases, with 6 bases of the junction left unmatched. The CDR3 is CASSPRGTSGSNEQFF. CDR3 sequence (DNA): TGTGCCAGCAGCCCCCGAGGGACTAGCGGGAGCAATGAGCAGTTCTTC.

CDR3 protein: CASSPQLSSYEQYF. The CDR3 DNA is TGTGCCAGCTCACCACAACTTTCCTCCTACGAGCAGTACTTC. The gene calls are TRBV18 and TRBJ2-7, with D uncertain. Germline V gives CDR1 KGHSH, CDR2 LQKENI. Trimming took off 1 base at V and 0 bases at J, with 7 bases between the two ends. CDR3 length: 14 amino acids. The whole variable domain, filled in from reference TRBV18 and TRBJ2-7, reads NAGVMQNPRHLVRRRGQEARLRCSPMKGHSHVYWYRQLPEEGLKFMVYLQKENIIDESGMPKERFSAEFPKEGPSILRIQQVVRGDSAAYFCASSPQLSSYEQYFGPGTRLTVT.

The genes are TRBV11-3 and TRBJ2-2; D is undetermined. This CDR3 is 13 amino acids long. Trimming took 1 base from V and 5 from J, leaving 5 bases between them. From germline, CDR1 is SGHNT and CDR2 YENEEA. As DNA, the CDR3 is TGTGCCAGCAGCTTAGTCCAGACCGGGGAGCTGTTTTTT. Protein sequence: CASSLVQTGELFF.

This chain links TRBV7-2 with TRBJ1-2, with TRBD1 matching 10 bases. The CDR3 spans 15 residues. CDR1 and CDR2 (germline): SGHTA, FQGNSA. Trimming took 2 bases from V and 3 from J; bases not matched to a gene: 3. The CDR3 loop is CASSLSDRGHYGYTF. CDR3 DNA: TGTGCCAGCAGCTTAAGTGACAGGGGGCACTATGGCTACACCTTC.

The V call is TRBV6-1, the J call TRBJ2-5; 11 bases fit TRBD2. V shed 3 bases, J shed 1 base, and the junction held 4 bases outside the gene matches. Germline CDR1 reads MNHNS; CDR2 reads SASEGT. The CDR3 has 16 amino acids. The CDR3 DNA follows: TGTGCCAGCAGTGATCGGGGACTAGCGGTCCAAGAGACCCAGTACTTC. Translated, it gives CASSDRGLAVQETQYF.

V and J are TRBV10-3 and TRBJ1-1; a weak D match, TRBD1 (6 bases). The CDR3 totals 13 residues. Trimming left V 6 bases short and J 4 bases short, with 12 bases between. Per the germline V gene, CDR1 is ENHRY and CDR2 is SYGVKD. CDR3: CAIRNRESTEAFF. The CDR3 DNA sequence: TGTGCCATCAGAAACAGGGAAAGCACTGAAGCTTTCTTT.

Here the CDR3 DNA reads TGTGCCACCATGCGGACTAACGACAATGAGCAGTTCTTC. It specifies CATMRTNDNEQFF. The genes are TRBV15 and TRBJ2-1, with D possibly being TRBD2 (6 bases). The CDR3 length is 13 residues. V was shortened by 7 bases and J by 5 bases, with 12 bases between the two germline ends. The germline CDR1 and CDR2 sequences are LNHNV and YYDKDF (reference sequence).

The sample holds one count of this clone. The chain joins TRBV6-1 to TRBJ1-1; D ambiguous. This CDR3 spans 13 amino acids. Trimming took off 2 bases at V and 6 bases at J, with 10 bases between the two ends. Germline CDR1 and CDR2: MNHNS and SASEGT. The CDR3 DNA follows: TGTGCCAGCAGTGAATCGGGAGTCTCTGAAGCTTTCTTT. Its translation: CASSESGVSEAFF.

The chain has TRBV6-5 and TRBJ2-4; TRBD2 matches 11 bases. This CDR3 region has 15 residues. V shed 7 bases, J shed 5 bases, and the junction held 7 bases outside the gene matches. Germline V gene data show CDR1 as MNHEY and CDR2 as SVGAGI. The CDR3 DNA is TGTGCCAGCACCTTAGCGGGAGGGCCCCAAAACATTCAGTACTTC. It is translated as CASTLAGGPQNIQYF.

The V gene is TRBV19, the J gene TRBJ2-3; 10 bases align to TRBD2. The CDR3 is 19 amino acids. The V segment lost 9 bases and the J segment 6 bases; nucleotides outside the gene matches: 24. The germline V gene has CDR1 LNHDA and CDR2 SQIVND (reference sequence). The CDR3 DNA sequence: TGTGCCAGCTCCTCCTCCCTAGCGGGAGTGGCTATGGGGTTCGATACGCAGTATTTT. Translating it yields CASSSSLAGVAMGFDTQYF.

The CDR3 region is CASSSSRGGTEAFF. DNA for the CDR3: TGTGCCAGCTCATCCTCCAGGGGCGGCACTGAAGCTTTCTTT. The chain is built from TRBV18 and TRBJ1-1; D possibly corresponds to TRBD1 (6 bases). V was trimmed by 5 bases and J by 4 bases, leaving 14 bases between them. Looked up from germline, CDR1 is KGHSH and CDR2 is LQKENI. CDR3 size: 14 residues.

This clone came up a few times. The chain combines TRBV5-1 with TRBJ2-2, with D possibly being TRBD2 (5 bases). The CDR3 is 15 amino acids. V lost 0 bases, J lost 0 bases, and 6 bases lay in between. Germline CDR1 SGHRS, CDR2 YFSETQ. The CDR3 nucleotides read TGCGCCAGCAGCTTGGTAGCGACGAACACCGGGGAGCTGTTTTTT. Amino acids: CASSLVATNTGELFF.

Here the CDR3 reads CASSPRLDSGANVLTF. The CDR3 DNA is TGTGCCAGCAGCCCAAGACTGGACTCTGGGGCCAACGTCCTGACTTTC. The V call is TRBV9, the J call TRBJ2-6; D ambiguous. Deletions cut 4 bases from V and 0 bases from J, with 11 bases between. CDR3 size: 16 residues. Germline CDR1 SGDLS, CDR2 YYNGEE. Full variable domain (outside the CDR3, taken from reference TRBV9 and TRBJ2-6): DSGVTQTPKHLITATGQRVTLRCSPRSGDLSVYWYQQSLDQGLQFLIQYYNGEERAKGNILERFSAQQFPDLHSELNLSSLELGDSALYFCASSPRLDSGANVLTFGAGSRLTVL.

The chain has TRBV29-1 and TRBJ2-7; TRBD1 agrees at 8 bases. Trimming removed 3 bases from V and 4 bases from J; junction bases left unmatched: 8. This CDR3 spans 14 amino acids. CDR1 is SQVTM and CDR2 is ANQGSEA in the germline V gene. The CDR3 nucleotides are TGCAGCGTTGATTCGGGACAGGTGGGTTACGAGCAGTACTTC. It translates to CSVDSGQVGYEQYF.

J is TRBJ2-7 and V is TRBV9; the match to TRBD1 covers 9 bases. The CDR3 consists of 18 residues. The trim removed 0 bases at V and 0 bases at J, leaving 10 bases unmatched. Germline CDR1 SGDLS, CDR2 YYNGEE. Written as DNA, the CDR3 is TGTGCCAGCAGCGTAGATGTCTCCGGGACAGGGTACTCCTACGAGCAGTACTTC. It is translated as CASSVDVSGTGYSYEQYF.

The chain employs TRBV15 and TRBJ1-1; D possibly corresponds to TRBD1 (5 bases). This CDR3 is built from 14 residues. Between the trimmed V and J ends, which lost 1 base and 6 bases, there was a span of 12 bases. Germline CDR1 LNHNV, CDR2 YYDKDF (reference sequence). The CDR3 reads CATSRGGEVAEAFF. For the CDR3, the DNA is TGTGCCACCAGCAGAGGGGGGGAGGTAGCTGAAGCTTTCTTT.

This chain connects TRBV30 to TRBJ2-5; 11 positions match TRBD2. V was clipped by 5 bases and J by 5 bases; unmatched bases: 4. Looked up from germline, CDR1 is GTSNPN and CDR2 is SVGIG (reference sequence). The CDR3 runs to 13 residues. DNA for the CDR3: TGTGCCTGGGGGACTAGCGGAGCGGAGACCCAGTACTTC. Encoded protein: CAWGTSGAETQYF.

In its sample, this clone was seen once. J is TRBJ1-1 and V is TRBV6-1; D is undetermined. Germline CDR1 reads MNHNS; CDR2 reads SASEGT. Trimming pared 6 bases from V and 1 base from J, leaving 9 bases between. The CDR3 loop spans 13 amino acids. CDR3 in DNA: TGTGCCAGCAGGGAGTCGGGGAACACTGAAGCTTTCTTT. This encodes CASRESGNTEAFF.

This chain links TRBV5-1 with TRBJ2-1; 7 positions agree with TRBD1. There are 13 residues in the CDR3. Germline V gene lookup returns CDR1 SGHRS and CDR2 YFSETQ. V lost 4 bases to trimming and J lost 6 bases; unmatched junction nucleotides: 4. This CDR3 is CASSTWTGNEQFF. For the CDR3, the DNA is TGCGCCAGCAGCACCTGGACAGGCAATGAGCAGTTCTTC.